A single sample is the source of the 18 T cell receptor beta chains below, sequenced in a study of T cells in localized non-small cell lung cancer. The method was immunoSEQ multiplex PCR; TCRdb's version includes in-frame clones alone and lacks a portion of them. The data hold more than 35,000 clones, with more than 90% observed a single time. The sample was peripheral blood, taken before any cancer treatment. The receptors derive from a female donor aged 60 or older with stage I lung adenocarcinoma.

The CDR3 protein is CASSGLRREKLFF. In nucleotides, the CDR3 is TGTGCCAGCAGCGGGCTCCGAAGGGAAAAACTGTTTTTT. The chain employs TRBV7-8 and TRBJ1-4; no reliable D call. CDR1 and CDR2 (germline): SGHVS, FQNEAQ. This CDR3 comprises 13 residues. Trimming left V 5 bases short and J 8 bases short, with 12 bases between.

The CDR3 is CASSFSGLAGNEQFF. Here the CDR3 DNA reads TGTGCCAGCAGTTTTTCCGGACTAGCGGGGAATGAGCAGTTCTTC. The genes are TRBV28 and TRBJ2-1; 12 bases match TRBD2. V lost 3 bases and J lost 7; bases outside the gene matches: 4. The CDR3 has 15 residues. Germline CDR1 and CDR2: MDHEN and SYDVKM.

The rearrangement joins TRBV1 to TRBJ2-1; TRBD2, the D gene given by the table, was not confirmed from the DNA. TRBV1 is designated a pseudogene. This CDR3 has 15 amino acids. The CDR3 DNA sequence: TGCACCAGCAGCCCACCGGAGGTGGGCTACAATGAGCAGTTCTTC. Its translation: CTSSPPEVGYNEQFF.

The V and J genes are TRBV7-2 and TRBJ2-1; TRBD2 matches at 13 bases. The CDR3 runs 14 residues. The V segment lost 5 bases and the J segment 9 bases; nucleotides outside the gene matches: 4. Germline lookup yields CDR1 SGHTA and CDR2 FQGNSA. The CDR3 nucleotides are TGTGCCAGCAGCACTAGCGGGGGGGTCGGTGAGCAGTTCTTC. Its translation is CASSTSGGVGEQFF.

The J gene is TRBJ1-2, the V gene TRBV7-2; D is possibly TRBD1 (5 bases). Trimming left V 3 bases short and J 4 bases short, with 15 bases between. The CDR3 spans 15 residues. Germline lookup yields CDR1 SGHTA and CDR2 FQGNSA. The CDR3 here is CASSFDWGGSYGYTF. CDR3 nucleotide sequence: TGTGCCAGCAGCTTCGATTGGGGGGGTTCCTATGGCTACACCTTC.

The gene calls are TRBV10-3 and TRBJ1-1, with D unclear. Germline-derived CDR1 and CDR2 are ENHRY and SYGVKD. The CDR3 is 13 amino acids. V was pared by 4 bases and J by 0 bases, with 6 bases between. This CDR3 is CAISGEVNTEAFF. The CDR3 nucleotides are TGTGCCATCAGTGGGGAGGTGAACACTGAAGCTTTCTTT.

This clone came up a few times. The chain has TRBV7-8 and TRBJ2-5; D might be TRBD1 (6 bases). The V gene's germline CDR1 is SGHVS and CDR2 FQNEAQ. This CDR3 has 14 residues. V was cut by 2 bases and J by 5 bases, with 12 bases left in between. CDR3 bases: TGTGCCAGCAGCTTAACACAGGGCCGGGAGACCCAGTACTTC. Its translation is CASSLTQGRETQYF.

V usage is TRBV7-9 and J usage is TRBJ2-2; weak D call: TRBD2 (6 bases). V gave up 8 bases and J gave up 5 bases, with 18 bases separating them. Germline V CDR1 and CDR2: SEHNR, FQNEAQ (reference sequence). The CDR3 is made up of 15 amino acids. The CDR3 reads CASPAGLTTTGELFF. CDR3 nucleotide sequence: TGTGCCAGCCCCGCAGGACTAACTACAACCGGGGAGCTGTTTTTT.

The J gene is TRBJ1-5, the V gene TRBV6-6; TRBD1 aligns across 8 bases. Germline V gene lookup returns CDR1 MNHNY and CDR2 SVGAGI (reference sequence). CDR3 length equals 16 residues. With 7 bases clipped from V and 2 bases from J, the junction kept 10 bases outside the gene matches. This CDR3 reads CASTSTGVQGNQPQHF. CDR3 DNA sequence: TGTGCCAGCACTTCGACAGGGGTACAGGGCAATCAGCCCCAGCATTTT.

The rearrangement uses TRBV11-1 and TRBJ2-5, with 7 bases lining up with TRBD2. With V trimmed by 5 bases and J by 3 bases, 9 bases remained unmatched. This CDR3 comprises 15 residues. CDR1 and CDR2 from the germline V gene are SGHAT and FQDESV (reference sequence). CDR3 sequence: CASSPPVGGKETQYF. The CDR3 region has the DNA TGTGCCAGCAGCCCCCCGGTGGGGGGGAAAGAGACCCAGTACTTC.

The V gene is TRBV29-1, the J gene TRBJ1-1, with D possibly matching TRBD1 (5 bases). The ends were cut back, 7 bases at V and 1 base at J, with 10 bases in the middle. Germline loops: CDR1 SQVTM, CDR2 ANQGSEA. This CDR3 has 12 amino acids. The DNA for the CDR3 is TGCAGCGCGGGCGGGACGAACACTGAAGCTTTCTTT. Protein sequence: CSAGGTNTEAFF.

The chain recombines TRBV15 with TRBJ1-2; D is unclear. Germline V lookup: CDR1 LNHNV, CDR2 YYDKDF (reference sequence). The CDR3 is 13 residues long. Trimming cost V 3 bases and J 0 bases, with 5 bases left between them. The CDR3 spells CATSSGANYGYTF. CDR3 DNA sequence: TGTGCCACCAGCAGCGGCGCTAACTATGGCTACACCTTC.

The V gene is TRBV5-1, the J gene TRBJ1-1, with D unresolved. Between the trimmed V and J ends, which lost 0 bases and 4 bases, there was a span of 7 bases. This CDR3 has 13 amino acids. Per germline, CDR1 SGHRS and CDR2 YFSETQ. CDR3 sequence (DNA): TGCGCCAGCAGCTTGGACCGAGTCACTGAAGCTTTCTTT. Amino acid sequence: CASSLDRVTEAFF.

The rearrangement joins TRBV27 to TRBJ1-1; D unclear. The V gene's germline CDR1 is MNHEY and CDR2 SMNVEV (reference sequence). The CDR3 extends over 13 amino acids. Deletions cut 1 base from V and 2 bases from J, with 5 bases between. CDR3 in amino acids: CASSLLINTEAFF. Here the CDR3 DNA reads TGTGCCAGCAGTTTATTGATCAACACTGAAGCTTTCTTT.

The V and J genes are TRBV10-1 and TRBJ2-5; D is ambiguous. The CDR3 length is 13 residues. Germline loops: CDR1 WNHNN, CDR2 SYGVQD (reference sequence). Trimming left V 3 bases short and J 3 bases short, with 8 bases between. The CDR3 loop is CASSESWEETQYF. The CDR3, as DNA: TGCGCCAGCAGTGAAAGTTGGGAAGAGACCCAGTACTTC.

The genes are TRBV5-3 and TRBJ1-5; D not resolved. TRBV5-3 is sorted into the ORF group, with uncertain function. The ends were cut back, 5 bases at V and 7 bases at J, with 13 bases in the middle. This CDR3 comprises 13 residues. The chain's CDR3 is CARSPTPIQPQHF. CDR3 nucleotides: TGTGCCAGAAGTCCGACACCTATACAGCCCCAGCATTTT.

This clone was counted once. The J gene is TRBJ1-1, the V gene TRBV10-3; possible D gene TRBD1, 6 bases. Trimming removed 10 bases at V and 10 bases at J, with 25 bases between. This CDR3 is built from 14 residues. Germline CDR1 is ENHRY and CDR2 is SYGVKD. The CDR3 loop is CATGGRQESLLAFF. CDR3 nucleotide sequence: TGTGCCACGGGAGGACGACAGGAGTCTTTATTAGCTTTCTTT.

The V call is TRBV9, the J call TRBJ1-2; 7 positions agree with TRBD1. Germline loops: CDR1 SGDLS, CDR2 YYNGEE. The CDR3 runs to 16 residues. After removal of 2 bases from V and 0 bases from J, the junction contained 7 bases not matched to a gene. In DNA, the CDR3 is TGTGCCAGCAGCGTCGAAACGGGACAGACTAACTATGGCTACACCTTC. Translated, it gives CASSVETGQTNYGYTF.